Here is one TCR beta chain with its context. Seattle's cohort entered during active infection and was followed longitudinally. These data belong to a study of blood T cell repertoires in COVID-19. Study summary: Acute and convalescent COVID-19 samples came from the United States, Italy and Spain. PBMCs, B-cell-depleted T cells, or T cells provided the cDNA or gDNA that made up the material.

The CDR3 contains 12 residues. Germline CDR1 is DFQATT and CDR2 is SNEGSKA (reference sequence). With 3 bases removed from V and 1 base from J, the gap between germline ends came to 6 bases. Original analysis: Amplification with reference gene primers provided the estimates of nucleated cell counts. Method: immunoSEQ multiplex PCR; TCRdb's copy keeps in-frame clones and lacks some. D and trimming come from the DNA, and the V and J calls and clone size come from that table. The sample has about 260,000 clones; around 92% are singletons. Specimen: peripheral blood. The origin of this receptor is a person aged 18 to 29 with COVID-19, enrolled during active disease. This chain links TRBV20-1 with TRBJ1-1; D is unresolved. In DNA form, the CDR3 reads TGCAGTGCTAGTGCTTGGAACACTGAAGCTTTCTTT. Its protein is CSASAWNTEAFF.